These 21 T cell receptor beta chains were all obtained from the same sample, sequenced in a study of T cell repertoires in cytomegalovirus infection. Via MiXCR, TCRdb re-called the reads, giving one row per CDR3 protein. The data show hundreds of thousands of distinct CDR3 sequences, more than 30% seen once. Their antigen targets remain unknown. Here the sequenced sample was cultured PBMCs, taken from culture after CMV antigen stimulation. The receptors derive from a human donor in good health (CMV status not recorded). Some clones in this sample may be carry-over from other donors' samples.

The DNA for the CDR3 is TGCAGTGCTACCGGGCTATTCTCCTACAATGAGCAGTTCTTC. This gives the protein CSATGLFSYNEQFF. The gene calls are TRBV20-1 and TRBJ2-1; D is uncertain. The CDR3 runs to 14 residues. Deletions cut 4 bases from V and 0 bases from J, with 10 bases between. The germline V gene encodes CDR1 DFQATT and CDR2 SNEGSKA (reference sequence).

In this sample, this clonotype turned up a few times. The J gene is TRBJ2-7, the V gene TRBV6-6; D may be TRBD1 (6 bases). The germline CDR1 and CDR2 sequences are MNHNY and SVGAGI (reference sequence). The germline V and J ends were trimmed by 7 bases and 4 bases, with 17 bases remaining between them. The CDR3 sequence is 14 residues long. This CDR3 reads CASNAPGQKYEQYF. The CDR3 region has the DNA TGTGCCAGCAATGCTCCGGGACAAAAATACGAGCAGTACTTC.

This clonotype turned up a few times. The V gene is TRBV4-1, the J gene TRBJ2-5; 10 positions match TRBD1. The CDR3 consists of 15 residues. Per germline, CDR1 MGHRA and CDR2 YSYEKL. Unmatched junction bases numbered 6, after V lost 3 bases and J lost 5 bases. The CDR3 loop reads CASSHGTGVTETQYF. As DNA, the CDR3 is TGCGCCAGCAGCCACGGGACAGGGGTTACCGAGACCCAGTACTTC.

This clonotype was counted many times. This chain joins TRBV7-2 and TRBJ1-2; tentative D call: TRBD1 (5 bases). The CDR3 has 15 residues. Germline V gene sequence: CDR1 SGHTA, CDR2 FQGNSA. V was pared by 5 bases and J by 0 bases, with 13 bases between. The CDR3 sequence is CASSLRDGSNYGYTF. The CDR3 DNA sequence: TGTGCCAGCAGCCTACGGGACGGATCTAACTATGGCTACACCTTC.

The rearrangement links TRBV6-2 or TRBV6-3 to TRBJ1-1; 9 positions match TRBD1. Germline V gene sequence: CDR1 MNHEY, CDR2 SVGEGT. The CDR3 covers 16 residues. J lost 5 bases, V lost 6 bases, and 13 bases had no gene match. CDR3 sequence reads: CASSRTGGGSVTEAFF. The CDR3 coding sequence is TGTGCCAGCAGCCGTACAGGGGGCGGGTCGGTAACTGAAGCTTTCTTT.

The rearrangement joins TRBV12-3 or TRBV12-4 to TRBJ1-2; D perhaps matches TRBD1 (5 bases). This CDR3 is 12 amino acids long. The V end was cut by 3 bases, the J end by 6 bases, with 8 bases between. CDR3 nucleotide sequence: TGTGCCAGCAGTTTGTGGGGGGATGGCTACACCTTC. It translates to CASSLWGDGYTF.

This clonotype was observed a few times. This chain links TRBV7-2 with TRBJ2-3; 9 positions match TRBD2. Per germline, CDR1 SGHTA and CDR2 FQGNSA. CDR3 length: 17 amino acids. Germline trimming cut 5 bases from V and 0 bases from J; bases unmatched to any gene: 9. The CDR3 sequence is CASSRRLAVGSTDTQYF. The CDR3 coding sequence is TGTGCCAGCAGCCGGCGACTAGCGGTTGGTAGCACAGATACGCAGTATTTT.

V usage is TRBV12-5 and J usage is TRBJ2-2; D might be TRBD1 (5 bases). Trimming pared 5 bases from V and 2 bases from J, leaving 15 bases between. The length of the CDR3 is 16 residues. CDR1 and CDR2 (germline): LGHNT, FRNRAP. The CDR3 DNA is TGTGCTAGTGGTCCAGGGTGGGCAGAAAACACCGGGGAGCTGTTTTTT. This codes for CASGPGWAENTGELFF. Complete variable domain (other parts from reference TRBV12-5 and TRBJ2-2): DARVTQTPRHKVTEMGQEVTMRCQPILGHNTVFWYRQTMMQGLELLAYFRNRAPLDDSGMPKDRFSAEMPDATLATLKIQPSEPRDSAVYFCASGPGWAENTGELFFGEGSRLTVL.

Only a few counts were recorded for this clonotype. This rearrangement joins TRBV6-6 to TRBJ2-7; D not certain. With 0 bases removed from V and 3 bases from J, the gap between germline ends came to 9 bases. Germline V gene sequence: CDR1 MNHNY, CDR2 SVGAGI (reference sequence). There are 14 residues in the CDR3. In nucleotides, the CDR3 is TGTGCCAGCAGTTACTCGGGCACGAACTACGAGCAGTACTTC. Residues: CASSYSGTNYEQYF.

The chain couples TRBV20-1 to TRBJ2-5; 9 positions agree with TRBD2. This CDR3 is built from 13 residues. Looked up from germline, CDR1 is DFQATT and CDR2 is SNEGSKA (reference sequence). The ends lost 3 bases at V and 5 bases at J; junction bases unmatched: 4. The CDR3 loop reads CSASLREGETQYF. The CDR3 nucleotides are TGCAGTGCTAGTTTGCGGGAGGGGGAGACCCAGTACTTC.

V usage is TRBV19 and J usage is TRBJ2-1; weak D call: TRBD1 (6 bases). Deletions cut 9 bases from V and 3 bases from J, with 18 bases between. CDR1 is LNHDA, CDR2 SQIVND, per germline (reference sequence). CDR3 length: 15 residues. The CDR3 nucleotides read TGTGCCAGACTTTTTTTCTGCAGGGGCTACAATGAGCAGTTCTTC. Translated: CARLFFCRGYNEQFF.

This clonotype was found a few times. This chain joins TRBV6-1 and TRBJ2-1; 9 bases fit TRBD1. The CDR3 extends over 16 amino acids. The germline V gene encodes CDR1 MNHNS and CDR2 SASEGT. V gave up 1 base and J gave up 6 bases; unmatched junction bases: 7. The CDR3 DNA sequence: TGTGCCAGCAGTGAAGGTTTGGGACAGGGTGTCAATGAGCAGTTCTTC. Translating gives CASSEGLGQGVNEQFF.

This clonotype occurred a few times. V usage is TRBV24-1 and J usage is TRBJ2-4; 8 bases match TRBD1. CDR1 is KGHDR, CDR2 SFDVKD, per germline. Unmatched junction bases numbered 8, after V lost 4 bases and J lost 16 bases. This CDR3 has 12 residues. CDR3 DNA: TGTGCCACCAGTGAGAGACAGGGGCCTAGATACTTC. It encodes CATSERQGPRYF.

There are a few counts of this clonotype. Written as DNA, the CDR3 is TGTGCCAGCAGTGTTAGCGGGAGTGGAGATACGCAGTATTTT. Residues: CASSVSGSGDTQYF. This chain links TRBV12-3 or TRBV12-4 with TRBJ2-3; 9 bases line up with TRBD2. V was clipped by 5 bases and J by 5 bases; unmatched bases: 5. This CDR3 is 14 amino acids long.

This clonotype has just a few counts. The DNA of the CDR3 is TGCGCCAGCAGCTTGTTCCTACAAGAGACCCAGTACTTC. It yields the protein CASSLFLQETQYF. The chain is built from TRBV5-1 and TRBJ2-5, with D unresolved. CDR3 length: 13 amino acids. V was clipped by 1 base and J by 2 bases, with 6 bases between them. Looked up from germline, CDR1 is SGHRS and CDR2 is YFSETQ.

V usage is TRBV6-2 or TRBV6-3 and J usage is TRBJ2-7, with 10 bases lining up with TRBD2. V shed 6 bases and J 0 bases; nucleotides not matched to a gene: 5. Per germline, CDR1 MNHEY and CDR2 SVGEGT. The CDR3 loop spans 15 amino acids. CDR3 coding DNA: TGTGCCAGCAGGCGGCTAGCGGGGGACTCCTACGAGCAGTACTTC. This sequence encodes CASRRLAGDSYEQYF.

In its sample, this clonotype was seen a few times. The chain combines TRBV12-3 or TRBV12-4 with TRBJ2-1; 8 nucleotides line up with TRBD2. The CDR3 runs to 16 residues. Losses at the gene ends were 5 bases for V and 9 bases for J; bases not matched to a gene: 15. CDR3 DNA sequence: TGTGCCAGCAGTCCAGCGGGAGCCAGGACCGGTATTGAGCAGTTCTTC. This sequence encodes CASSPAGARTGIEQFF.

Only a few counts were recorded for this clonotype. The genes are TRBV11-2 and TRBJ2-5, with D perhaps given as TRBD1 or TRBD2 (6 bases each). Germline V CDR1 and CDR2: SGHAT, FQNNGV. This CDR3 region has 17 residues. Between the trimmed V and J ends, which lost 3 bases and 2 bases, there was a span of 19 bases. The CDR3 region is CASSFNPGGGGQETQYF. CDR3 sequence (DNA): TGTGCCAGCAGCTTTAACCCCGGGGGCGGAGGACAAGAGACCCAGTACTTC.

This chain joins TRBV6-2 or TRBV6-3 and TRBJ2-7; 11 nucleotides match TRBD2. The CDR3 has 15 amino acids. CDR1 MNHEY and CDR2 SVGEGT come from the germline V gene. This chain's CDR3 is CASSPGTSGPSKQSV. DNA of the CDR3: TGTGCCAGCAGTCCGGGGACTAGCGGCCCTTCGAAGCAGTCCGTC.

This clonotype came up a few times. V usage is TRBV27 and J usage is TRBJ1-1; 9 bases align to TRBD1. The CDR3 length is 13 residues. V lost 4 bases, J lost 11 bases, and 8 bases stayed unmatched. Germline CDR1 reads MNHEY; CDR2 reads SMNVEV (reference sequence). Here the CDR3 reads CASSSHRGPSAFF. CDR3 in DNA: TGTGCCAGCAGTTCCCACAGGGGGCCTTCCGCTTTCTTT.

The count of this clonotype is one. This may stem from a read error, because a much larger clone lies one nucleotide away. The V gene is TRBV7-2, the J gene TRBJ2-1; 12 bases agree with TRBD2. The CDR3 has 20 residues. The germline CDR1 and CDR2 sequences are SGHTA and FQGNSA. DNA for the CDR3: TGTGCCAGCAGCTTAGCTGGGACTAGCGGGCCCACGCCGCTTTGCAATGAGCTGTTCTTC. The encoded protein is CASSLAGTSGPTPLCNELFF.